One and the same sample provided the 11 T cell receptor beta chains below, sequenced in a study of T cell responses to AZD1222 COVID-19 vaccine. This table comes from immunoSEQ multiplex PCR, and its TCRdb copy is limited to in-frame clones, with some not included. The sample records approximately 160,000 clones, approximately 93% being singletons. This material consisted of peripheral blood, taken on day 0 of AZD1222 vaccination. The receptors come from an adult in good health.

The rearrangement links TRBV3-1 (or the pseudogene TRBV3-2) to TRBJ2-2; no clear D. Trimming stripped 0 bases from V and 2 bases from J, with 7 bases between. The CDR3 totals 15 residues. Germline CDR1 is LGHDT and CDR2 is YNNKEL (reference sequence). CDR3 region: CASSQDGINTGELFF. The CDR3 DNA sequence: TGTGCCAGCAGCCAAGATGGAATTAACACCGGGGAGCTGTTTTTT.

The CDR3 DNA reads as TGTGCCAGCAGACCCGGACTAGCGGGGATTGAGCAGTACTTC. Translated: CASRPGLAGIEQYF. V gene TRBV6-5 combines with J gene TRBJ2-7; 12 bases map to TRBD2. V gave up 6 bases and J gave up 7 bases; unmatched junction bases: 7. The CDR3 is made up of 14 amino acids. Germline V CDR1 and CDR2: MNHEY, SVGAGI.

V and J are TRBV7-9 and TRBJ1-5, with D possibly being TRBD1 (5 bases). V was trimmed by 5 bases and J by 4 bases, leaving 15 bases between them. The CDR3 consists of 15 residues. Germline V gene data show CDR1 as SEHNR and CDR2 as FQNEAQ (reference sequence). CDR3 in amino acids: CASSLGTGINQPQHF. The CDR3 nucleotides are TGTGCCAGCAGCCTCGGGACCGGCATAAATCAGCCCCAGCATTTT. Drawing the rest from reference TRBV7-9 and TRBJ1-5, the complete variable domain is DTGVSQNPRHKITKRGQNVTFRCDPISEHNRLYWYRQTLGQGPEFLTYFQNEAQLEKSRLLSDRFSAERPKGSFSTLEIQRTEQGDSAMYLCASSLGTGINQPQHFGDGTRLSIL.

The V and J genes are TRBV29-1 and TRBJ1-1; 11 nucleotides line up with TRBD1. Trimming cost V 6 bases and J 10 bases; bases outside gene matches: 4. Germline V gene sequence: CDR1 SQVTM, CDR2 ANQGSEA. The CDR3 has 11 amino acids. The CDR3 sequence: CSVRTGGLAFF. DNA of the CDR3: TGCAGCGTGAGGACAGGGGGCCTAGCTTTCTTT. Full variable domain (rest looked up from reference TRBV29-1 and TRBJ1-1): SAVISQKPSRDICQRGTSLTIQCQVDSQVTMMFWYRQQPGQSLTLIATANQGSEATYESGFVIDKFPISRPNLTFSTLTVSNMSPEDSSIYLCSVRTGGLAFFGQGTRLTVV.

The chain has TRBV6-5 and TRBJ1-2, with TRBD1 matching 8 bases. The CDR3 has 15 amino acids. With V trimmed by 0 bases and J by 4 bases, 4 bases remained unmatched. Germline V CDR1 and CDR2: MNHEY, SVGAGI. The CDR3 bases are TGTGCCAGCAGTTACTCTGCAGGGGGCGTCTATGGCTACACCTTC. It translates to CASSYSAGGVYGYTF.

The chain links TRBV6-2 or TRBV6-3 to TRBJ1-2; no clear D gene. Trimming left V 2 bases short and J 8 bases short, with 9 bases between. This CDR3 has 12 amino acids. The germline V gene encodes CDR1 MNHEY and CDR2 SVGEGT. The CDR3 loop is CASSYGGWGYTF. CDR3 DNA sequence: TGTGCCAGCAGTTACGGAGGGTGGGGCTACACCTTC.

V gene TRBV5-4 combines with J gene TRBJ1-1; TRBD1 is a possible D gene (5 bases). The CDR3 is 13 amino acids. From germline, CDR1 is SGHNT and CDR2 YYREEE (reference sequence). Between the trimmed V and J ends, which lost 5 bases and 2 bases, there was a span of 10 bases. CDR3 nucleotides: TGTGCCAGCAGTGGGACGGATAACACTGAAGCTTTCTTT. This translates into CASSGTDNTEAFF.

The rearrangement uses TRBV11-2 and TRBJ2-7; D gene uncertain. Germline values: CDR1 SGHAT, CDR2 FQNNGV. Trimming removed 3 bases from V and 0 bases from J, with 9 bases in between. This CDR3 is 14 amino acids long. The chain's CDR3 is CASSFYGSSYEQYF. CDR3 bases: TGTGCCAGCAGCTTTTACGGTAGCTCCTACGAGCAGTACTTC.

The rearrangement joins TRBV29-1 to TRBJ2-2; D tentatively fits TRBD1 or TRBD2 (5 bases each). From germline, CDR1 is SQVTM and CDR2 ANQGSEA. Between the trimmed V and J ends, which lost 4 bases and 7 bases, there was a span of 10 bases. The length of the CDR3 is 12 residues. In DNA, the CDR3 is TGCAGCGTTGTAGGGGACCTCGGGGAGCTGTTTTTT. It yields the protein CSVVGDLGELFF.

The chain combines TRBV9 with TRBJ2-2; 7 positions match TRBD1. CDR1 is SGDLS, CDR2 YYNGEE, per germline. The CDR3 extends over 16 amino acids. V lost 0 bases to trimming and J lost 2 bases; unmatched junction nucleotides: 4. CDR3 sequence (DNA): TGTGCCAGCAGCGTAGCTTTAGGGGGCAACACCGGGGAGCTGTTTTTT. Amino acids: CASSVALGGNTGELFF. Together with reference TRBV9 and TRBJ2-2, the CDR3 gives the full variable domain: DSGVTQTPKHLITATGQRVTLRCSPRSGDLSVYWYQQSLDQGLQFLIQYYNGEERAKGNILERFSAQQFPDLHSELNLSSLELGDSALYFCASSVALGGNTGELFFGEGSRLTVL.

The chain uses TRBV28 and TRBJ1-2, with 9 bases that match TRBD1. The CDR3 totals 14 residues. After removal of 3 bases from V and 6 bases from J, the junction contained 5 bases not matched to a gene. From germline, CDR1 is MDHEN and CDR2 SYDVKM. This CDR3 is CASSLRRDRDGYTF. The CDR3 bases are TGTGCCAGCAGTTTGAGACGGGACAGGGATGGCTACACCTTC.